These 22 T cell receptor beta chains originate from one sample sequenced in a study of T cells in Graves' hyperthyroidism and ophthalmopathy. RNA transcripts provided the source from which TCR beta CDR3 regions were amplified. Primed by the HTBI set, a first-round RT-PCR was run on the TCR CDR3. TCRdb re-derived calls from the multiplex PCR reads in MiXCR, one entry per CDR3 protein. The table includes fewer than 850,000 distinct CDR3 sequences, around 16% detected once. The sequenced material came from blood. The receptors here all came from a man in his fifties with Graves' hyperthyroidism.

The sample holds a few counts of this clonotype. The V gene is TRBV2, the J gene TRBJ1-5; no clear D. This CDR3 contains 13 residues. Deletions cut 2 bases from V and 6 bases from J, with 8 bases between. Per the germline V gene, CDR1 is SNHLY and CDR2 is FYNNEI. The CDR3 nucleotides are TGTGCCAGCAGTGAATTGAGGTTTCAGCCCCAGCATTTT. The encoded protein is CASSELRFQPQHF.

In its sample, this clonotype was seen many times. J is TRBJ2-2 and V is TRBV10-2, with 10 bases fitting TRBD2. Germline trimming cut 7 bases from V and 3 bases from J; bases unmatched to any gene: 11. Germline loops: CDR1 WSHSY, CDR2 SAAADI. The CDR3 is 17 amino acids. The CDR3 is CASTGELAGSHTGELFF. For the CDR3, the DNA is TGCGCCAGCACGGGAGAACTAGCGGGAAGTCACACCGGGGAGCTGTTTTTT.

This clonotype was found many times. The rearrangement uses TRBV24-1 and TRBJ2-2; 10 bases match TRBD1. Germline lookup yields CDR1 KGHDR and CDR2 SFDVKD. CDR3 length equals 21 residues. The V segment lost 4 bases and the J segment 2 bases; nucleotides outside the gene matches: 18. The CDR3 nucleotides are TGTGCCACCAGTGACTCGACAGGGGGCCACGACCTACCCCTAAACACCGGGGAGCTGTTTTTT. Its translation is CATSDSTGGHDLPLNTGELFF.

This clonotype was detected only a few times. This chain uses TRBV7-2 with TRBJ2-7, with D tentatively TRBD2 (6 bases). Germline V gene data show CDR1 as SGHTA and CDR2 as FQGNSA. This CDR3 spans 18 amino acids. Deletions cut 0 bases from V and 7 bases from J, with 25 bases between. For the CDR3, the DNA is TGTGCCAGCAGCTTAGCGAGGGCAGTAAGGGAGGTGATGGATGAGCAGTACTTC. Encoded protein: CASSLARAVREVMDEQYF. Full variable domain (rest looked up from reference TRBV7-2 and TRBJ2-7): GAGVSQSPSNKVTEKGKDVELRCDPISGHTALYWYRQSLGQGLEFLIYFQGNSAPDKSGLPSDRFSAERTGGSVSTLTIQRTQQEDSAVYLCASSLARAVREVMDEQYFGPGTRLTVT.

This clonotype was recorded many times. This chain links TRBV19 with TRBJ2-7, with no clear D. This CDR3 region has 12 residues. Trimming took off 5 bases at V and 2 bases at J, with 7 bases between the two ends. Looked up from germline, CDR1 is LNHDA and CDR2 is SQIVND (reference sequence). CDR3 coding DNA: TGTGCCAGTAGTGCCGGTACCTACGAGCAGTACTTC. Its translation is CASSAGTYEQYF.

This clonotype was seen at least ten times. V is TRBV10-3 and J is TRBJ2-1; 7 positions agree with TRBD2. Germline V CDR1 and CDR2: ENHRY, SYGVKD. The V gene end was trimmed by 4 bases and the J gene end by 10 bases; junction bases not matched to a gene: 10. The CDR3 loop spans 14 amino acids. CDR3 DNA: TGTGCCATCAGTGGCCGGGACTACGCTCCCGAGCAGTTCTTC. Translating gives CAISGRDYAPEQFF.

The J gene is TRBJ2-1, the V gene TRBV6-2 or TRBV6-3, with D hard to call. CDR3 length: 12 residues. Germline V gives CDR1 MNHEY, CDR2 SVGEGT. The V gene lost 7 bases and the J gene lost 6 bases, with 10 bases spanning the gap. The CDR3, as DNA: TGTGCCAGCACCGAGACTGGCAATGAGCAGTTCTTC. Its protein product is CASTETGNEQFF.

This clonotype was recorded many times. V and J are TRBV28 and TRBJ2-7; maybe TRBD1 (6 bases). The V end lost 4 bases, the J end lost 0 bases, and 13 bases lay between the germline ends. CDR1 is MDHEN and CDR2 is SYDVKM in the germline V gene. The CDR3 is made up of 15 amino acids. The CDR3 DNA reads TGTGCCAGCAGTTCGGGACATGCGAGCTCCTACGAGCAGTACTTC. Translating it yields CASSSGHASSYEQYF. Full variable domain (missing parts from reference TRBV28 and TRBJ2-7): DVKVTQSSRYLVKRTGEKVFLECVQDMDHENMFWYRQDPGLGLRLIYFSYDVKMKEKGDIPEGYSVSREKKERFSLILESASTNQTSMYLCASSSGHASSYEQYFGPGTRLTVT.

This clonotype was recorded at least ten times. V gene TRBV7-2 combines with J gene TRBJ2-7, with 7 bases fitting TRBD1. The ends lost 0 bases at V and 1 base at J; junction bases unmatched: 3. Germline V lookup: CDR1 SGHTA, CDR2 FQGNSA. This CDR3 has 15 amino acids. The CDR3 is CASSLALTGSYEQYF. In nucleotides, the CDR3 is TGTGCCAGCAGCTTAGCCCTGACAGGGTCCTACGAGCAGTACTTC.

Ten or more counts support this clonotype. V is TRBV12-3 or TRBV12-4 and J is TRBJ1-2, with D tentatively TRBD1 (5 bases). V dropped 5 bases and J dropped 7 bases, with 11 bases sitting between them. CDR3 length equals 12 residues. CDR3 in amino acids: CASSGGEIGYTF. DNA of the CDR3: TGTGCCAGCAGTGGAGGGGAGATTGGCTACACCTTC.

In regard to this clonotype: The junction departs from germline at one end; a sequencing error may be responsible. The chain employs TRBV2 and TRBJ1-5, with 9 bases identical to TRBD1. CDR3 length: 15 amino acids. The germline CDR1 and CDR2 sequences are SNHLY and FYNNEI. CDR3 sequence reads: CASSQGQGRGQPQHF. CDR3 nucleotide sequence: TGCGCCAGCAGTCAAGGACAGGGGAGAGGACAGCCCCAGCATTTT. Combining the CDR3 with reference TRBV2 and TRBJ1-5 gives the whole variable domain EPEVTQTPSHQVTQMGQEVILRCVPISNHLYFYWYRQILGQKVEFLVSFYNNEISEKSEIFDDQFSVERPDGSNFTLKIRSTKLEDSAMYFCASSQGQGRGQPQHFGDGTRLSIL.

This clonotype was detected many times. This sequence joins TRBV11-2 and TRBJ2-1; D perhaps matches TRBD2 (5 bases). Between the trimmed V and J ends, which lost 0 bases and 3 bases, there was a span of 9 bases. CDR1 is SGHAT and CDR2 is FQNNGV in the germline V gene. CDR3 length: 15 amino acids. CDR3 protein: CASSLEHRGYNEQFF. CDR3 DNA: TGTGCCAGCAGCTTAGAACACCGGGGCTACAATGAGCAGTTCTTC.

The gene calls are TRBV11-2 and TRBJ2-7, with D possibly being TRBD2 (6 bases). Germline CDR1 SGHAT, CDR2 FQNNGV. V lost 0 bases and J lost 5, with 17 bases in between. This CDR3 contains 16 residues. The CDR3, as DNA: TGTGCCAGCAGCTTAGAGCGGGGAAGCGGAGGGAACGAGCAGTACTTC. It yields the protein CASSLERGSGGNEQYF.

This chain uses TRBV11-2 with TRBJ2-7, with TRBD1 matching over 9 bases. Germline V gene data show CDR1 as SGHAT and CDR2 as FQNNGV. V lost 3 bases and J lost 4; bases outside the gene matches: 7. The CDR3 is 15 amino acids. The CDR3 region is CASSFGTGGGYEQYF. In nucleotides, the CDR3 is TGTGCCAGCAGCTTCGGAACAGGGGGCGGATACGAGCAGTACTTC.

In its sample, this clonotype was seen many times. The chain joins TRBV27 to TRBJ2-6, with D possibly matching TRBD1 (6 bases). Trimming shortened V by 6 bases and J by 3 bases, and 18 bases separated the two germline ends. Germline V gene data show CDR1 as MNHEY and CDR2 as SMNVEV (reference sequence). This CDR3 comprises 17 residues. The CDR3 sequence is CASREYGGADGANVLTF. CDR3 DNA sequence: TGTGCCAGCAGGGAGTATGGGGGCGCTGATGGGGCCAACGTCCTGACTTTC.

The V call is TRBV10-3, the J call TRBJ1-1; 7 bases agree with TRBD1. The length of the CDR3 is 13 residues. The germline gives CDR1 ENHRY, CDR2 SYGVKD. J was trimmed by 1 base and V by 7 bases; bases with no gene match: 3. The DNA of the CDR3 is TGTGCCATCACCACAGGGGAGAACACTGAAGCTTTCTTT. Its protein is CAITTGENTEAFF.

This clonotype was seen a handful of times. The chain carries TRBV9 and TRBJ2-3; TRBD1 matches 7 bases. CDR1 SGDLS and CDR2 YYNGEE come from the germline V gene. The V and J ends lost 3 bases and 4 bases, in that order; junction bases with no gene match: 11. The CDR3 contains 16 residues. DNA for the CDR3: TGTGCCAGCAGCGGCTTAGACAGGGAACGCCCAGATACGCAGTATTTT. This encodes CASSGLDRERPDTQYF.

This clonotype was seen a handful of times. An end of the junction differs from the germline gene, which may be a read error. The rearrangement links TRBV7-9 to TRBJ2-1; 11 bases agree with TRBD2. This CDR3 is built from 16 residues. CDR1 SEHNR and CDR2 FQNEAQ come from the germline V gene (reference sequence). The CDR3 sequence is CASTLKTSGMRNEQFF. The CDR3 DNA follows: TGCGCCAGCACCCTAAAGACTAGCGGGATGAGAAATGAGCAGTTCTTC.

The V gene is TRBV4-2, the J gene TRBJ2-3; the match to TRBD2 covers 8 bases. The CDR3 contains 15 residues. CDR1 is LGHNA, CDR2 YNFKEQ, per germline. J was trimmed by 6 bases and V by 0 bases; bases with no gene match: 5. This CDR3 is CASSQDGSGSDTQYF. The CDR3 DNA is TGTGCCAGCAGCCAAGATGGAAGCGGGAGCGATACGCAGTATTTT.

On this clonotype: At one end the junction does not follow the germline gene, possibly because of a read error. The chain employs TRBV20-1 and TRBJ2-7; D is uncertain. The CDR3 consists of 15 residues. Germline values: CDR1 DFQATT, CDR2 SNEGSKA (reference sequence). The CDR3, as DNA: TGCAGTGCTAGAGATCACAGAGAGTATTCCTCCGAGCAGTACTTC. Its protein is CSARDHREYSSEQYF.

In its sample, this clonotype was seen a few times. V usage is TRBV25-1 and J usage is TRBJ2-5; D is possibly TRBD2 (6 bases). Trimming left V 0 bases short and J 5 bases short, with 10 bases between. CDR3 length: 14 residues. Germline V lookup: CDR1 MGHDK, CDR2 SYGVNS. CDR3 sequence: CASSEYGGHETQYF. CDR3 sequence (DNA): TGTGCCAGCAGTGAATATGGAGGGCACGAGACCCAGTACTTC.

Ten or more counts support this clonotype. CDR3: CASSAVAAPNTGELFF. The CDR3 region has the DNA TGTGCCAGCAGCGCCGTAGCGGCACCGAACACCGGGGAGCTGTTTTTT. This chain uses TRBV9 with TRBJ2-2; possible D gene TRBD2, 6 bases. With 3 bases removed from V and 0 bases from J, the gap between germline ends came to 12 bases. The CDR3 sequence is 16 residues long. Germline CDR1 SGDLS, CDR2 YYNGEE.